The 25 T cell receptor beta chains below were found in one sample sequenced in a study of blood T cell repertoires in COVID-19. This table comes from immunoSEQ multiplex PCR, and its TCRdb copy is limited to in-frame clones, with some not included. The sample consists of 92,000 or so clones, about 78% of them appearing once. Sequenced sample: peripheral blood. These receptor sequences come from a woman older than 75 with acute or convalescent COVID-19.

The rearrangement joins TRBV6-5 to TRBJ2-7, with 10 bases lining up with TRBD1. CDR1 and CDR2 (germline): MNHEY, SVGAGI. The CDR3 has 15 residues. V shed 5 bases and J 4 bases; nucleotides not matched to a gene: 8. The CDR3 spells CASSPGTGALYEQYF. CDR3 sequence (DNA): TGTGCCAGCAGTCCCGGGACAGGGGCCCTTTACGAGCAGTACTTC.

This rearrangement joins TRBV6-5 to TRBJ2-1, with TRBD1 matching over 7 bases. Per the germline V gene, CDR1 is MNHEY and CDR2 is SVGAGI. V was pared by 5 bases and J by 2 bases, with 6 bases of the junction left unmatched. The CDR3 runs 15 residues. This CDR3 reads CASSIEGAPYNEQFF. The CDR3 nucleotides read TGTGCCAGCAGTATAGAGGGGGCCCCCTACAATGAGCAGTTCTTC.

V is TRBV18 and J is TRBJ1-4, with D tentatively TRBD1 (5 bases). Germline loops: CDR1 KGHSH, CDR2 LQKENI. This CDR3 has 16 amino acids. Trimming removed 0 bases from V and 0 bases from J, with 8 bases in between. CDR3: CASSPPDTPTNEKLFF. CDR3 in DNA: TGTGCCAGCTCACCACCGGACACACCAACTAATGAAAAACTGTTTTTT.

The gene calls are TRBV27 and TRBJ2-7; 11 bases fit TRBD2. The CDR3 has 15 residues. Trimming cost V 4 bases and J 2 bases; bases outside gene matches: 4. CDR1 and CDR2 (germline): MNHEY, SMNVEV (reference sequence). CDR3 protein: CASSSSSGGTYEQYF. In DNA form, the CDR3 reads TGTGCCAGCAGTTCGTCTAGCGGGGGGACCTACGAGCAGTACTTC.

This chain links TRBV30 with TRBJ2-7; D perhaps matches TRBD1 (6 bases). Per germline, CDR1 GTSNPN and CDR2 SVGIG (reference sequence). CDR3 length: 13 residues. The V end lost 1 base, the J end lost 3 bases, and 10 bases lay between the germline ends. The CDR3 reads CAWSAAGVYEQYF. The CDR3 DNA follows: TGTGCCTGGAGTGCGGCAGGGGTCTACGAGCAGTACTTC.

This clone was recorded once. The chain couples TRBV7-2 to TRBJ1-3; 8 nucleotides align to TRBD1. This CDR3 spans 17 amino acids. Trimming cost V 5 bases and J 2 bases; bases outside gene matches: 11. The V gene's germline CDR1 is SGHTA and CDR2 FQGNSA. The CDR3 region has the DNA TGTGCCAGCAGCCCCAGGGCCAGGGGGCTCGCTGGAAACACCATATATTTT. It encodes CASSPRARGLAGNTIYF.

The V and J genes are TRBV7-2 and TRBJ1-2; 10 bases fit TRBD1. V lost 5 bases to trimming and J lost 2 bases; unmatched junction nucleotides: 5. The CDR3 is 15 residues long. Germline V gene sequence: CDR1 SGHTA, CDR2 FQGNSA. In DNA form, the CDR3 reads TGTGCCAGCAGCCTTAGACAGGGGGCAAACTATGGCTACACCTTC. It encodes CASSLRQGANYGYTF.

This chain connects TRBV2 to TRBJ1-6; 7 bases agree with TRBD1. V was pared by 7 bases and J by 5 bases, with 5 bases of the junction left unmatched. The germline gives CDR1 SNHLY, CDR2 FYNNEI. The CDR3 is made up of 14 amino acids. The CDR3 is CASIPDRDNSPLHF. DNA of the CDR3: TGTGCCAGCATTCCCGACAGGGATAATTCACCCCTCCACTTT.

The rearrangement joins TRBV27 to TRBJ2-5, with 11 bases lining up with TRBD2. CDR1 MNHEY and CDR2 SMNVEV come from the germline V gene (reference sequence). V gave up 6 bases and J gave up 7 bases; unmatched junction bases: 4. The CDR3 consists of 13 residues. The CDR3 here is CASRLAGGVTQYF. In DNA form, the CDR3 reads TGTGCCAGCAGGCTAGCGGGGGGTGTGACCCAGTACTTC.

This clone was detected only a few times. The chain couples TRBV19 to TRBJ1-5; no firm D call. Germline loops: CDR1 LNHDA, CDR2 SQIVND (reference sequence). CDR3 length equals 12 residues. Trimming stripped 7 bases from V and 5 bases from J, with 9 bases between. Here the CDR3 reads CASTSEDQPQHF. The CDR3 coding sequence is TGTGCCAGTACCTCCGAGGATCAGCCCCAGCATTTT.

The gene calls are TRBV18 and TRBJ1-5; the D is unclear. CDR3 length: 15 residues. Germline assignment: CDR1 KGHSH and CDR2 LQKENI. V shed 3 bases and J shed 6 bases, with 15 bases lying between them. The DNA of the CDR3 is TGTGCCAGCTCACCGAGCTCTATACGGGGTCAGCCCCAGCATTTT. The encoded protein is CASSPSSIRGQPQHF. Full variable domain (remainder filled in from reference TRBV18 and TRBJ1-5): NAGVMQNPRHLVRRRGQEARLRCSPMKGHSHVYWYRQLPEEGLKFMVYLQKENIIDESGMPKERFSAEFPKEGPSILRIQQVVRGDSAAYFCASSPSSIRGQPQHFGDGTRLSIL.

The chain uses TRBV6-2 or TRBV6-3 and TRBJ2-2, with TRBD1 identical over 7 bases. This CDR3 comprises 15 residues. V lost 6 bases to trimming and J lost 4 bases; unmatched junction nucleotides: 8. Per germline, CDR1 MNHEY and CDR2 SVGEGT. The DNA of the CDR3 is TGTGCCAGCAGGCCTGGGACAGAAATCACCGGGGAGCTGTTTTTT. Its translation is CASRPGTEITGELFF.

Concerning this clone: A much larger clone differs from this one at a single base, so this may be a read error. V gene TRBV6-6 combines with J gene TRBJ2-2; D ambiguous. Germline assignment: CDR1 MNHNY and CDR2 SVGAGI (reference sequence). CDR3 size: 11 residues. Trimming removed 6 bases at V and 4 bases at J, with 3 bases between. The CDR3 sequence: CASSSTGELFF. CDR3 nucleotide sequence: TGTGCCAGCAGCTCCACCGGGGAGCTGTTTTTT.

The J gene is TRBJ2-2, the V gene TRBV18; a possible D gene is TRBD1 (6 bases). The V gene lost 5 bases and the J gene lost 0 bases, with 10 bases spanning the gap. The CDR3 runs to 15 residues. Germline V lookup: CDR1 KGHSH, CDR2 LQKENI. The DNA of the CDR3 is TGTGCCAGCTCAGGAGACAGGTCGAACACCGGGGAGCTGTTTTTT. It encodes CASSGDRSNTGELFF.

Notes on this clone: At one boundary the junction diverges from the germline segment, which might be a read error. The chain carries TRBV5-4 and TRBJ1-1, with TRBD1 as a possible D gene (6 bases). The CDR3 is 12 amino acids. Germline V gene sequence: CDR1 SGHNT, CDR2 YYREEE (reference sequence). The CDR3 loop is CASSNSRGFVEF. The CDR3 coding sequence is TGTGCCAGCAGTAATTCCAGGGGCTTCGTAGAATTT. Filled out from reference TRBV5-4 and TRBJ1-1, the complete variable domain reads ETGVTQSPTHLIKTRGQQVTLRCSSQSGHNTVSWYQQALGQGPQFIFQYYREEENGRGNFPPRFSGLQFPNYSSELNVNALELDDSALYLCASSNSRGFVEFGQGTRLTVV.

The rearrangement joins TRBV29-1 to TRBJ2-7; 7 bases map to TRBD2. This CDR3 has 12 amino acids. CDR1 and CDR2 from the germline V gene are SQVTM and ANQGSEA. V shed 3 bases and J 3 bases; nucleotides not matched to a gene: 2. CDR3 coding DNA: TGCAGCGTTGACTCGGGGGGCTACGAGCAGTACTTC. It yields the protein CSVDSGGYEQYF.

The chain uses TRBV3-1 (or the pseudogene TRBV3-2) and TRBJ2-7, with D perhaps matching TRBD2 (6 bases). The V end lost 5 bases, the J end lost 5 bases, and 13 bases lay between the germline ends. CDR3 length equals 13 residues. Germline V gene sequence: CDR1 LGHDT, CDR2 YNNKEL (reference sequence). The CDR3: CASSGGLNHEQYF. CDR3 nucleotides: TGTGCCAGCAGCGGGGGACTTAATCACGAGCAGTACTTC.

V usage is TRBV18 and J usage is TRBJ1-2; 10 bases agree with TRBD1. CDR1 is KGHSH, CDR2 LQKENI, per germline. After removal of 2 bases from V and 6 bases from J, the junction contained 0 bases not matched to a gene. The CDR3 extends over 13 amino acids. CDR3 sequence: CASSPDRGHGYTF. The DNA of the CDR3 is TGTGCCAGCTCACCAGACAGGGGGCATGGCTACACCTTC.

The chain carries TRBV28 and TRBJ1-1; D is perhaps TRBD1 (6 bases). Looked up from germline, CDR1 is MDHEN and CDR2 is SYDVKM. Trimming left V 6 bases short and J 8 bases short, with 13 bases between. This CDR3 comprises 12 residues. CDR3 DNA sequence: TGTGCCAGCAGCCTACAGGGTTCCGAAGCTTTCTTT. Protein product: CASSLQGSEAFF.

The V call is TRBV4-1, the J call TRBJ1-5; D is possibly TRBD1 (5 bases). This CDR3 is built from 17 residues. Trimming cost V 1 base and J 7 bases, with 20 bases left between them. Germline V gene sequence: CDR1 MGHRA, CDR2 YSYEKL. CDR3 DNA: TGCGCCAGCAGCCAAGGGTTGGCGGCCAGGGTGGGACAGCCCCAGCATTTT. This codes for CASSQGLAARVGQPQHF.

The chain is built from TRBV6-2 or TRBV6-3 and TRBJ2-5; TRBD2 matches at 8 bases. Germline V CDR1 and CDR2: MNHEY, SVGEGT. The length of the CDR3 is 16 residues. Trimming at V came to 0 bases and at J to 2 bases, leaving 5 bases not matched to a gene. The CDR3 spells CASSYSGVAGQETQYF. Here the CDR3 DNA reads TGTGCCAGCAGTTACTCGGGGGTAGCGGGGCAAGAGACCCAGTACTTC.

V and J are TRBV5-6 and TRBJ1-1; possible D gene TRBD1, 5 bases. The CDR3 is made up of 12 amino acids. Germline loops: CDR1 SGHDT, CDR2 YYEEEE. V dropped 0 bases and J dropped 11 bases, with 11 bases sitting between them. CDR3 in DNA: TGTGCCAGCAGCTTGGAGGACGGGGGTGCTTTCTTT. It is translated as CASSLEDGGAFF.

The chain couples TRBV7-2 to TRBJ1-6; the D gene is possibly TRBD1 (5 bases). CDR1 is SGHTA and CDR2 is FQGNSA in the germline V gene. V was cut by 2 bases and J by 6 bases, with 14 bases left in between. CDR3 length: 16 residues. This CDR3 is CASSLMGGRRNSPLHF. In DNA, the CDR3 is TGTGCCAGCAGCTTAATGGGGGGAAGGCGTAATTCACCCCTCCACTTT.

This clone has only a few counts. The sample holds other DNA sequences that translate to the same CDR3. The J gene is TRBJ2-2, the V gene TRBV11-2; 11 nucleotides line up with TRBD2. J gave up 4 bases and V 0 bases, and 4 bases lay outside the gene matches. Germline CDR1 is SGHAT and CDR2 is FQNNGV. There are 17 residues in the CDR3. CDR3 loop: CASSLELAGGRTGELFF. CDR3 DNA: TGTGCCAGCAGCTTAGAGCTAGCGGGGGGCCGCACCGGGGAGCTGTTTTTT.

The rearrangement joins TRBV7-3 to TRBJ2-5, with TRBD1 matching 7 bases. The V gene end was trimmed by 7 bases and the J gene end by 1 base; junction bases not matched to a gene: 18. CDR1 SGHTA and CDR2 FQGTGA come from the germline V gene. The CDR3 is made up of 18 amino acids. CDR3 amino acids: CASTRGTYTKQSQETQYF. CDR3 sequence (DNA): TGTGCCAGCACCAGGGGGACATACACAAAGCAATCCCAAGAGACCCAGTACTTC.